The 21 T cell receptor beta chains listed next were all sequenced from one sample in a study of cytomegalovirus exposure and HLA in healthy donors. In the PCR, 60 Vbeta and 13 Jbeta primers were used. TCRdb keeps only in-frame clones here, not all; method: immunoSEQ multiplex PCR. The top ten clones hold about 7.9% of a sample with 75,000 to 100,000 clones, 80% of them seen once. Sequences were obtained from PBMCs. These receptors were obtained from a man aged 25-45 years in good health and CMV-seronegative.

The V gene is TRBV11-1, the J gene TRBJ2-1; perhaps TRBD1 as D (5 bases). Germline-derived CDR1 and CDR2 are SGHAT and FQDESV (reference sequence). The CDR3 length is 11 residues. V lost 6 bases to trimming and J lost 13 bases, with 13 bases between them. The DNA of the CDR3 is TGTGCCAGCAGTGTTTACAGGATTCAGTTCTTC. Translation: CASSVYRIQFF.

This clone was counted a single time. The chain carries TRBV6-4 and TRBJ2-3; 7 nucleotides line up with TRBD2. The junction had 11 bases not matched to a gene; V was cut back by 7 bases and J by 4 bases. Germline V gives CDR1 MRHNA, CDR2 SNTAGT. The CDR3 sequence is 15 residues long. In DNA, the CDR3 is TGTGCCAGCACCCCCGGCGGGGGACTTCCAGATACGCAGTATTTT. This translates into CASTPGGGLPDTQYF.

The chain has TRBV29-1 and TRBJ2-5; a weak D match, TRBD1 (5 bases). CDR3 length: 14 amino acids. V lost 0 bases and J lost 5, with 13 bases in between. The germline V gene has CDR1 SQVTM and CDR2 ANQGSEA. Here the CDR3 reads CSVEDFRVRETQYF. CDR3 nucleotide sequence: TGCAGCGTTGAAGATTTCAGGGTGAGGGAGACCCAGTACTTC.

The genes are TRBV5-1 and TRBJ1-2; 7 bases agree with TRBD1. V trimming: 0 bases; J trimming: 0 bases; junction bases outside the gene matches: 5. The germline V gene encodes CDR1 SGHRS and CDR2 YFSETQ. The CDR3 has 16 amino acids. CDR3 nucleotides: TGCGCCAGCAGCTTGGATACAGGGGCAGCTAACTATGGCTACACCTTC. Protein product: CASSLDTGAANYGYTF.

J is TRBJ2-1 and V is TRBV4-2; D is undetermined. The V gene's germline CDR1 is LGHNA and CDR2 YNFKEQ. V was clipped by 6 bases and J by 0 bases, with 15 bases between them. CDR3 length: 16 amino acids. The CDR3 region has the DNA TGTGCCAGCAGTCCCCGACGGAGAAGCTCCTACAATGAGCAGTTCTTC. Translating it yields CASSPRRRSSYNEQFF.

The genes are TRBV4-3 and TRBJ2-2, with D perhaps matching TRBD1 (5 bases). CDR3 length: 14 amino acids. V was clipped by 4 bases and J by 8 bases, with 14 bases between them. CDR1 and CDR2 (germline): LGHNA, YSLEER. The CDR3 protein is CASSPRTSSGELFF. CDR3 in DNA: TGCGCCAGCAGCCCACGGACAAGCAGTGGGGAGCTGTTTTTT.

This sequence joins TRBV5-4 and TRBJ2-1; no clear D gene. CDR3 size: 12 residues. CDR1 and CDR2 (germline): SGHNT, YYREEE (reference sequence). The V and J ends lost 2 bases and 3 bases respectively, with 3 bases between them. The CDR3 coding sequence is TGTGCCAGCAGCTTTAACTACAATGAGCAGTTCTTC. Its translation is CASSFNYNEQFF.

This chain joins TRBV7-9 and TRBJ2-2, with 8 bases identical to TRBD1. V gave up 9 bases and J gave up 5 bases; unmatched junction bases: 8. CDR1 SEHNR and CDR2 FQNEAQ come from the germline V gene (reference sequence). This CDR3 has 14 amino acids. Here the CDR3 DNA reads TGTGCCAGTGAGACAGGGGCGAGGACCGGGGAGCTGTTTTTT. Translating gives CASETGARTGELFF. The variable domain in full, with the rest retrieved from reference TRBV7-9 and TRBJ2-2, is DTGVSQNPRHKITKRGQNVTFRCDPISEHNRLYWYRQTLGQGPEFLTYFQNEAQLEKSRLLSDRFSAERPKGSFSTLEIQRTEQGDSAMYLCASETGARTGELFFGEGSRLTVL.

The chain joins TRBV30 to TRBJ1-3; no definite D call. The CDR3 consists of 16 residues. The V end was cut by 1 base, the J end by 1 base, with 14 bases between. Germline V gene sequence: CDR1 GTSNPN, CDR2 SVGIG (reference sequence). The CDR3 spells CAWSDRTRSSGNTIYF. CDR3 sequence (DNA): TGTGCCTGGAGTGACCGGACTCGCAGTTCTGGAAACACCATATATTTT.

V and J are TRBV15 and TRBJ2-5; TRBD1 is a possible D gene (5 bases). V dropped 0 bases and J dropped 5 bases, with 13 bases sitting between them. Germline CDR1 reads LNHNV; CDR2 reads YYDKDF (reference sequence). This CDR3 is built from 15 residues. CDR3 nucleotides: TGTGCCACCAGCAGAGAGGCAGGGATCTACGAGACCCAGTACTTC. Protein sequence: CATSREAGIYETQYF.

V and J are TRBV7-8 and TRBJ2-7, with 10 bases identical to TRBD2. CDR3 length: 16 amino acids. CDR1 is SGHVS and CDR2 is FQNEAQ in the germline V gene. With 5 bases clipped from V and 2 bases from J, the junction kept 9 bases outside the gene matches. CDR3: CASSTYEAGGAYEQYF. In DNA form, the CDR3 reads TGTGCCAGCAGCACGTACGAAGCGGGAGGGGCCTACGAGCAGTACTTC.

The chain links TRBV5-1 to TRBJ2-2; weak D call: TRBD1 (5 bases). CDR1 and CDR2 (germline): SGHRS, YFSETQ. The CDR3 is 15 residues long. V was pared by 2 bases and J by 8 bases, with 16 bases between. CDR3 DNA: TGCGCCAGCAGCTTCAGGGATTTCAGTACAGGGGAGCTGTTTTTT. Protein: CASSFRDFSTGELFF.

V and J are TRBV29-1 and TRBJ2-1; possible D gene TRBD2, 5 bases. Looked up from germline, CDR1 is SQVTM and CDR2 is ANQGSEA. The CDR3 runs to 12 residues. The V gene lost 7 bases and the J gene lost 7 bases, with 14 bases spanning the gap. CDR3 sequence reads: CSAILEVNEQFF. In DNA, the CDR3 is TGCAGCGCCATACTAGAGGTGAATGAGCAGTTCTTC.

This clone came up a few times. CDR3 in amino acids: CASSRRTGSSYNEQFF. The CDR3 bases are TGTGCCAGCAGCCGTAGGACAGGCAGCTCCTACAATGAGCAGTTCTTC. The rearrangement links TRBV7-2 to TRBJ2-1, with 7 bases identical to TRBD1. This CDR3 is 16 amino acids long. V dropped 5 bases and J dropped 0; count of bases not matched to a gene: 7. In germline, CDR1 is SGHTA, CDR2 FQGNSA.

The chain couples TRBV7-2 to TRBJ2-3, with a possible D match to TRBD1 (6 bases). The V gene's germline CDR1 is SGHTA and CDR2 FQGNSA. Trimming took 5 bases from V and 4 from J, leaving 13 bases between them. The CDR3 is made up of 14 amino acids. CDR3 nucleotides: TGTGCCAGCAGCCCTCAACAGGGCCCAGATACGCAGTATTTT. This codes for CASSPQQGPDTQYF.

V is TRBV13 and J is TRBJ2-1, with 10 bases matching TRBD2. Germline lookup yields CDR1 PRHDT and CDR2 FYEKMQ (reference sequence). Trimming took 5 bases from V and 3 from J; bases not matched to a gene: 7. CDR3 length: 16 amino acids. CDR3 protein: CASSRPRTSGYNEQFF. CDR3 DNA: TGTGCCAGCAGCAGACCCAGGACTAGCGGCTACAATGAGCAGTTCTTC.

The rearrangement uses TRBV25-1 and TRBJ1-3, with 9 bases that match TRBD1. CDR3 length: 17 residues. Germline lookup yields CDR1 MGHDK and CDR2 SYGVNS. Losses at the gene ends were 4 bases for V and 0 bases for J; bases not matched to a gene: 7. This CDR3 reads CASSVGTGSNSGNTIYF. The CDR3 coding sequence is TGTGCCAGCAGTGTTGGGACAGGGAGCAACTCTGGAAACACCATATATTTT.

V gene TRBV25-1 combines with J gene TRBJ1-2; D unresolved. The V end was cut by 7 bases, the J end by 0 bases, with 12 bases between. This CDR3 spans 14 amino acids. Looked up from germline, CDR1 is MGHDK and CDR2 is SYGVNS. The CDR3 DNA follows: TGTGCCAGCAAAGCGGGCGGGTCTAACTATGGCTACACCTTC. Amino acids: CASKAGGSNYGYTF.

This clone was observed once. V gene TRBV7-2 combines with J gene TRBJ2-1, with D maybe TRBD2 (5 bases). Germline loops: CDR1 SGHTA, CDR2 FQGNSA. The CDR3 totals 16 residues. With 5 bases removed from V and 1 base from J, the gap between germline ends came to 15 bases. Here the CDR3 DNA reads TGTGCCAGCAGCCCAAGAGGGCCAGCGTCCTACAATGAGCAGTTCTTC. Translated, it gives CASSPRGPASYNEQFF.

In this sample, this clone turned up a few times. The V call is TRBV7-9, the J call TRBJ2-7; 8 bases match TRBD1. This CDR3 is 17 amino acids long. V was pared by 5 bases and J by 4 bases, with 16 bases of the junction left unmatched. Germline V gene data show CDR1 as SEHNR and CDR2 as FQNEAQ (reference sequence). CDR3 sequence: CASSNPTTGAKKYEQYF. The CDR3 region has the DNA TGTGCCAGCAGCAACCCCACGACAGGGGCCAAGAAATACGAGCAGTACTTC.

The chain recombines TRBV6-5 with TRBJ1-6, with TRBD1 matching 8 bases. The CDR3 has 16 residues. Germline V CDR1 and CDR2: MNHEY, SVGAGI. J gave up 5 bases and V 0 bases, and 3 bases lay outside the gene matches. The chain's CDR3 is CASSYSRTGNNSPLHF. The CDR3 DNA reads TGTGCCAGCAGTTACTCTAGGACAGGGAATAATTCACCCCTCCACTTT.